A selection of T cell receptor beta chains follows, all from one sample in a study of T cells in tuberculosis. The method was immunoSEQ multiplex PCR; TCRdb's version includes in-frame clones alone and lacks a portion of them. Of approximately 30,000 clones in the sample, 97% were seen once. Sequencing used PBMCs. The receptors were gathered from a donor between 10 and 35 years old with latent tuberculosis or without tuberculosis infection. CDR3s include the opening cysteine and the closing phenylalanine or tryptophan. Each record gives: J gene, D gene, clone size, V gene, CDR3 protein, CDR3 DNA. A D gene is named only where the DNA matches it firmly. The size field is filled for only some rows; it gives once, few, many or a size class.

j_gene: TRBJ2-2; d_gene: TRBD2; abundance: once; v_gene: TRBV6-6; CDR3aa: CASRPRLAEHTGELFF; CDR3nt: TGTGCCAGCAGGCCGAGACTAGCGGAGCACACCGGGGAGCTGTTTTTT
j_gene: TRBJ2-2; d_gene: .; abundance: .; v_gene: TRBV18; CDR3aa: CASSPIQAGAGELFF; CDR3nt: TGTGCCAGCTCACCAATCCAGGCGGGCGCCGGGGAGCTGTTTTTT
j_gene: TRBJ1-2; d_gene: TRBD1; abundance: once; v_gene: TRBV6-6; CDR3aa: CASSLRTGSNYGYTF; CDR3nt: TGTGCCAGCAGTCTGCGGACAGGGTCCAACTATGGCTACACCTTC
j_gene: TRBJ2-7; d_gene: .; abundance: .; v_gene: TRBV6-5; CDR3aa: CASSYGGSAYEQYF; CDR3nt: TGTGCCAGCAGCTATGGTGGCAGCGCCTACGAGCAGTACTTC
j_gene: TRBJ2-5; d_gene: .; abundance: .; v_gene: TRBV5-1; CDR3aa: CASSLIAQETQYF; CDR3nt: TGCGCCAGCAGCTTAATAGCTCAAGAGACCCAGTACTTC
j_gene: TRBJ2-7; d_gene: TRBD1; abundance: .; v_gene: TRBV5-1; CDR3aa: CASSSYGTGRKEQYF; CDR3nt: TGCGCCAGCAGCTCCTACGGGACAGGGCGGAAGGAGCAGTACTTC
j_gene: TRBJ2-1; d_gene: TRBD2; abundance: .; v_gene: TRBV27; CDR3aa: CASSLGLGGLNEQFF; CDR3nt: TGTGCCAGCAGTTTAGGACTAGGTGGCCTTAATGAGCAGTTCTTC
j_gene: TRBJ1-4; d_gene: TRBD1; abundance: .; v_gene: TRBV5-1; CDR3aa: CASSPLMTGGSKKLFF; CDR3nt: TGCGCCAGCAGCCCCCTGATGACAGGGGGATCGAAAAAACTGTTTTTT
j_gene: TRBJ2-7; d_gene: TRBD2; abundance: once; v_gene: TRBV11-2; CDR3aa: CASSLELGLAGHEQYF; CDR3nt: TGTGCCAGCAGCTTAGAGCTTGGGCTAGCGGGTCACGAGCAGTACTTC
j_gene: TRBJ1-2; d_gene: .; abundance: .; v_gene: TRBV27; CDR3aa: CASSLDPPGEYGYTF; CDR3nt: TGTGCCAGCAGTTTAGACCCACCAGGGGAATATGGCTACACCTTC
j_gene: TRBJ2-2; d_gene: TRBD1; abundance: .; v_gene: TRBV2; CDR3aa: CASSGQGAGELFF; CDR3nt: TGTGCCAGCAGTGGTCAGGGGGCCGGGGAGCTGTTTTTT
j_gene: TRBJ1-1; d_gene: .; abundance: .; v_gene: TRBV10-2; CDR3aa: CASSEEVSYTEAFF; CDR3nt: TGCGCCAGCAGTGAGGAGGTGTCCTACACTGAAGCTTTCTTT
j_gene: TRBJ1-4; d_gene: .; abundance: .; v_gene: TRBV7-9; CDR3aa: CASSQTGLAEKLFF; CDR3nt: TGTGCCAGCAGCCAAACAGGGCTTGCGGAAAAACTGTTTTTT
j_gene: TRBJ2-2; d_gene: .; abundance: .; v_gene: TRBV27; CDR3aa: CASRNLLGENTGELFF; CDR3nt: TGTGCCAGCAGAAATCTCCTCGGGGAGAACACCGGGGAGCTGTTTTTT
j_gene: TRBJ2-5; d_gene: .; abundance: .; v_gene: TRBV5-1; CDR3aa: CASSLGYSQETQYF; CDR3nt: TGCGCCAGCAGCTTAGGTTACAGCCAAGAGACCCAGTACTTC
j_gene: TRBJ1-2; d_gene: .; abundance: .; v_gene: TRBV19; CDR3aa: CASKKELQGTGYTF; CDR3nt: TGTGCCAGTAAGAAAGAACTTCAGGGCACTGGCTACACCTTC
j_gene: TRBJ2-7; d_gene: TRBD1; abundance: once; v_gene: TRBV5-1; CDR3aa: CASSYSDRDEYEQYF; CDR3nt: TGCGCCAGCAGCTACTCCGACAGGGACGAGTACGAGCAGTACTTC
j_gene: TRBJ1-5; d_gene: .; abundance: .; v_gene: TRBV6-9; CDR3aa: CASSYQSGHRQPQHF; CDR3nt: TGTGCCAGCAGTTATCAGTCAGGCCATAGGCAGCCCCAGCATTTT
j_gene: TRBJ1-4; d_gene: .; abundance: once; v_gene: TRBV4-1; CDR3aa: CASSQDIGKLFF; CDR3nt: TGCGCCAGCAGCCAAGACATCGGAAAACTGTTTTTT
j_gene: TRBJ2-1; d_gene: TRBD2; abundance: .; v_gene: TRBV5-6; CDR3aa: CASSARLAWPYNEQFF; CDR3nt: TGTGCCAGCAGCGCCAGACTAGCGTGGCCCTACAATGAGCAGTTCTTC
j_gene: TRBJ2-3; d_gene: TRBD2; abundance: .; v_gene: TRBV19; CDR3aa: CASSIGTSGFTDTQYF; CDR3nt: TGTGCCAGTAGTATTGGGACTAGCGGGTTCACAGATACGCAGTATTTT
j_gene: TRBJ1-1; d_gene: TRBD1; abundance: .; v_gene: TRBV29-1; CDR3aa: CSVSRGSSTEAFF; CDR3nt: TGCAGCGTTTCCAGGGGGTCCTCGACGGAAGCTTTCTTT
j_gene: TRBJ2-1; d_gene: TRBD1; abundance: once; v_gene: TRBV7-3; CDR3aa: CASSLQGADEQFF; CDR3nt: TGTGCCAGCAGCTTACAGGGGGCGGATGAGCAGTTCTTC
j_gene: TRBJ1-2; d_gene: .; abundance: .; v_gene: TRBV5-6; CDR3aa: CASSLVSRGFYYGYTF; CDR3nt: TGTGCCAGCAGCTTGGTATCTAGGGGTTTCTACTATGGCTACACCTTC
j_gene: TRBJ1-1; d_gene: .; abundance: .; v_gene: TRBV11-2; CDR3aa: CASSANPTSMNTEAFF; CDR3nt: TGTGCCAGCAGCGCCAACCCGACATCCATGAACACTGAAGCTTTCTTT
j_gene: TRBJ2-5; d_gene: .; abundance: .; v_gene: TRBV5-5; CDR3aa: CASSPLLTGQETQYF; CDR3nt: TGTGCCAGCAGCCCCCTGCTGACTGGTCAAGAGACCCAGTACTTC
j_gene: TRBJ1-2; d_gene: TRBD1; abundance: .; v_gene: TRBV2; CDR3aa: CASTLRQGINGYTF; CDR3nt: TGTGCCAGCACCCTAAGACAGGGGATAAATGGCTACACCTTC
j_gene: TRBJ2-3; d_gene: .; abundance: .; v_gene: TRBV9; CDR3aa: CASSMSSGTDTQYF; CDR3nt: TGTGCCAGCAGCATGTCGAGTGGTACAGATACGCAGTATTTT
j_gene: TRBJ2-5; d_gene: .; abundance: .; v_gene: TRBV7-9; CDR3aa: CASSFLTYPETQYF; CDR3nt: TGTGCCAGCAGCTTTTTAACCTACCCCGAGACCCAGTACTTC
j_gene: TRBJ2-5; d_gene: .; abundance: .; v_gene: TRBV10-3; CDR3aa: CAISESLQGLTGLETQYF; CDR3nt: TGTGCCATCAGTGAGTCTCTGCAAGGGCTCACAGGGCTGGAGACCCAGTACTTC
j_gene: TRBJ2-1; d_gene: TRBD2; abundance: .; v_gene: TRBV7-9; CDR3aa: CASSVGTSGQQFF; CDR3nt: TGTGCCAGCAGCGTCGGGACTAGCGGACAGCAGTTCTTC
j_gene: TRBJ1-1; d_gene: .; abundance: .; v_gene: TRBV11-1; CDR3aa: CASSPSRDTEAFF; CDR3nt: TGTGCCAGCAGCCCCAGCCGGGACACTGAAGCTTTCTTT
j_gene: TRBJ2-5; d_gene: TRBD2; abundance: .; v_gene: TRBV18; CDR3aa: CASSPRVAGAGETQYF; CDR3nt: TGTGCCAGCTCACCACGGGTAGCGGGGGCTGGGGAGACCCAGTACTTC
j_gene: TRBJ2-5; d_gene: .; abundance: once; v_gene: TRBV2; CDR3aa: CASSEALASWETQYF; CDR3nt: TGTGCCAGCAGTGAAGCGCTTGCTAGCTGGGAGACCCAGTACTTC
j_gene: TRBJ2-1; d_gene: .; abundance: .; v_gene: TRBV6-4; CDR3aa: CASSPRPTVYNEQFF; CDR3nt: TGTGCCAGCAGTCCTAGGCCGACAGTCTACAATGAGCAGTTCTTC
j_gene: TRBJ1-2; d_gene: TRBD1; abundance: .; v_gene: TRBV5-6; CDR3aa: CASSAGQGNYGYTF; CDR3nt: TGTGCCAGCAGCGCGGGACAGGGAAACTATGGCTACACCTTC
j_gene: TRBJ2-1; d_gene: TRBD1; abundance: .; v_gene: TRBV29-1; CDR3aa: CSVETGQASSYNEQFF; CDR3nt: TGCAGCGTTGAGACGGGACAGGCTAGCTCCTACAATGAGCAGTTCTTC
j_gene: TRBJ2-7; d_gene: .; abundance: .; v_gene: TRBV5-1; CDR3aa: CASSGVSSYEQYF; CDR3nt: TGCGCCAGTTCGGGGGTCAGCTCCTACGAGCAGTACTTC
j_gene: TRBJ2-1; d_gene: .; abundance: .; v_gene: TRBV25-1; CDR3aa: CASSERESSYNEQFF; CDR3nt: TGTGCCAGCAGTGAGAGGGAGAGCTCCTACAATGAGCAGTTCTTC
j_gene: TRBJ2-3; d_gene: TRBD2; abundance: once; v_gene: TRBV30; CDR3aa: CAWSVGSGGRTDTQYF; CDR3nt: TGTGCCTGGAGTGTAGGTTCGGGAGGACGGACAGATACGCAGTATTTT
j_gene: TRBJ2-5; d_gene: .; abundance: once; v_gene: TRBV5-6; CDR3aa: CASSWGFGTKETQYF; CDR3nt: TGTGCCAGCAGCTGGGGCTTCGGGACAAAAGAGACCCAGTACTTC
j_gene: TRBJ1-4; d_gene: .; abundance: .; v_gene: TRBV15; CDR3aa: CATRRATNEKLFF; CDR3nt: TGTGCCACCAGGAGGGCAACTAATGAAAAACTGTTTTTT
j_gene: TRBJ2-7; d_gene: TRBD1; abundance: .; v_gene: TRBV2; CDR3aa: CASSVGTGSLEQYF; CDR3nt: TGTGCCAGCAGTGTCGGGACAGGGAGTCTCGAGCAGTACTTC
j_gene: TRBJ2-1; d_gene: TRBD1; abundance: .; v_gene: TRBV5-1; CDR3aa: CASSPVGQGMGHEQFF; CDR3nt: TGCGCCAGCAGCCCGGTAGGACAGGGAATGGGGCATGAGCAGTTCTTC
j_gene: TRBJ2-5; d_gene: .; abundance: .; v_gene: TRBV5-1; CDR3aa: CASSRDNIWRFPAETQYF; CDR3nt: TGCGCCAGCAGCCGTGATAACATCTGGCGGTTCCCGGCGGAGACCCAGTACTTC